The present T cell receptor (beta chain) was sequenced within a study of neoadjuvant anti-PD-1 for oral cavity cancer. The wider study: Before surgery, most patients got three to four biweekly 3 mg/kg nivolumab doses.

Per the germline V gene, CDR1 is SEHNR and CDR2 is FQNEAQ (reference sequence). V was shortened by 1 base and J by 6 bases, with 7 bases between the two germline ends. CDR3 length: 12 residues. Here immunoSEQ multiplex PCR was the method, and the copy in TCRdb shows in-frame clones only, minus some. The table includes some 40,000 clones, 35% to 45% detected once. This clone has a count of ten or more. Time point defined: after neoadjuvant nivolumab, at surgical resection. Patients had newly diagnosed, untreated stage II-IVA oral cavity squamous cell carcinoma. Patients had HPV-negative, locally advanced oral cavity squamous cell carcinoma.

This clonotype was obtained from a person aged 35-79 years with oral cavity squamous cell carcinoma. The sequences come from tumor tissue, collected after nivolumab (anti-PD-1) treatment. This chain uses TRBV7-9 with TRBJ2-7; no definite D call. The CDR3 protein is CASSLVGIEQYF. DNA for the CDR3: TGTGCCAGCAGCTTAGTAGGGATCGAGCAGTACTTC.